This T cell receptor beta chain is drawn from a study of T-cell reconstitution after alpha-beta-depleted transplantation in children. Unique molecular identifiers were built into the TCRbeta library. TCRdb re-called the PCR reads through MiXCR, storing one row per CDR3 protein. The sample carries just over 350,000 distinct CDR3 sequences, roughly 15% recorded once. The source was PBMCs, collected from the stem cell graft. This receptor was taken from a human donor who donated a stem cell graft to a child with Fanconi anemia.

The CDR3 spells CSASGGERVYTEAFF. DNA of the CDR3: TGCAGTGCTAGTGGGGGAGAGAGGGTTTACACTGAAGCTTTCTTT. This rearrangement joins TRBV20-1 to TRBJ1-1, with a weak D call TRBD1 (5 bases). Looked up from germline, CDR1 is DFQATT and CDR2 is SNEGSKA (reference sequence). This CDR3 region has 15 residues. V lost 3 bases and J 3 bases, leaving 17 bases between the germline ends.